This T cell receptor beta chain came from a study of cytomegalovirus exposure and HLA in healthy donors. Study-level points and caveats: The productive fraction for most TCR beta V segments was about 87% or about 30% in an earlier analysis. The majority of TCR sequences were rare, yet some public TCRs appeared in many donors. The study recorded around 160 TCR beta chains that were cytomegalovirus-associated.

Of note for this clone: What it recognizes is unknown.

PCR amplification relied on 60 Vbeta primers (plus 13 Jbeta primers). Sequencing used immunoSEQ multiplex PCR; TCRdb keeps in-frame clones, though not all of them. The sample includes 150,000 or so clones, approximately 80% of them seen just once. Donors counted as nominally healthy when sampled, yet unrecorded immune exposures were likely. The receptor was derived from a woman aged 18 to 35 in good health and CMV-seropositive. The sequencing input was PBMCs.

The CDR3 here is CASSLSGQETQYF. The CDR3 DNA sequence: TGCGCCAGCAGCTTGAGCGGTCAAGAGACCCAGTACTTC. The V call is TRBV5-1, the J call TRBJ2-5, with D maybe TRBD2 (5 bases). From germline, CDR1 is SGHRS and CDR2 YFSETQ. Trimming removed 1 base at V and 2 bases at J, with 6 bases between. The CDR3 totals 13 residues.